The entry below describes one T cell receptor (beta chain). Its antigen remains unidentified. The CDR3 sequence is 14 residues long. V lost 4 bases to trimming and J lost 1 base, with 11 bases between them. The germline gives CDR1 MNHEY, CDR2 SMNVEV (reference sequence). The PCR contained 60 Vbeta and 13 Jbeta primers. Method: immunoSEQ multiplex PCR; TCRdb's copy keeps in-frame clones and lacks some. Recorded for this sample: about 25,000 clones. This specimen comes from a study of cytomegalovirus exposure and HLA in healthy donors. Study-wide points: Among TCR beta chains, those listed as cytomegalovirus-associated numbered fewer than 200. The study found most TCR sequences rare, yet found some public TCRs in many donors. Later analysis suggested links between common viral pathogens and several top significant clusters. A previous analysis found most TCR beta V segments productive roughly 90% or roughly 30% of the time.

The chain couples TRBV27 to TRBJ2-7; possibly TRBD1 for D (6 bases). This clonotype was sampled from a male donor in good health and CMV-seropositive. Sequenced: PBMCs. As DNA, the CDR3 is TGTGCCAGCAGTTCCCACAGGGATTCCTACGAGCAGTACTTC. Translated: CASSSHRDSYEQYF.